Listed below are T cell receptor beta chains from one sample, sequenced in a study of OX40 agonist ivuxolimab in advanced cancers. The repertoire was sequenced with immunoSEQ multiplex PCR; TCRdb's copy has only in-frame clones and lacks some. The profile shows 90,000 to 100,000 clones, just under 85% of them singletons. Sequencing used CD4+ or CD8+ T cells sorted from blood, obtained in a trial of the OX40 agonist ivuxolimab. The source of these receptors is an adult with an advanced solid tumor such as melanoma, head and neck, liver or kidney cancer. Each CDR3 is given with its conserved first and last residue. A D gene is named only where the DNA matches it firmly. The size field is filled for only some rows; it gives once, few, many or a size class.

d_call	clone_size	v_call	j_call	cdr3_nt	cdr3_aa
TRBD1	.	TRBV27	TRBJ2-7	TGTGCCAGCAGTCTTACAGGGGGCGCAAGGAGGACCGCCTACGAGCAGTACTTC	CASSLTGGARRTAYEQYF
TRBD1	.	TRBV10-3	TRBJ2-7	TGTGCCATCAGTGACACCGACAGGGGCAAAAAGCTGGGGGAGCAGTACTTC	CAISDTDRGKKLGEQYF
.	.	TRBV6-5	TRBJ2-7	TGTGCCAGCAGTTACCGGACCAGCTACGAGCAGTACTTC	CASSYRTSYEQYF
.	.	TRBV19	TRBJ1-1	TGTGCCAGTAGTATTTGGTTCAGAATGAACACTGAAGCTTTCTTT	CASSIWFRMNTEAFF
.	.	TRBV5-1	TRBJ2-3	TGCGCCAGCAGAATGGAGGTCAGCACAGATACGCAGTATTTT	CASRMEVSTDTQYF
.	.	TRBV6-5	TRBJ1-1	TGTGCCAGCAGAAACGACAGGAGAGGTGAAGCTTTCTTT	CASRNDRRGEAFF
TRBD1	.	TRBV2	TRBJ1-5	TGTGCCAGCAGTTGGGGACAGGGGGCTTTTCAGCCCCAGCATTTT	CASSWGQGAFQPQHF
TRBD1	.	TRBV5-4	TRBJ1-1	TGTGCCAGCAGCATGCAAATAAACAGGGGGAAGACTGAAGCTTTCTTT	CASSMQINRGKTEAFF
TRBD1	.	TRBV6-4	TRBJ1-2	TGTGCCAGCAGCCGGGACAGCGCTAACTATGGCTACACCTTC	CASSRDSANYGYTF
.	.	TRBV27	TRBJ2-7	TGTGCCAGCAGTTTTCACGGACCCTCCGAGCAGTACTTC	CASSFHGPSEQYF
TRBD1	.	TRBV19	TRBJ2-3	TGTGCCAGTAGTATAGCAGGGGGAGATACGCAGTATTTT	CASSIAGGDTQYF
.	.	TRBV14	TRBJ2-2	TGTGCCAGCAGCCAAGCGGGGCCGCACACCGGGGAGCTGTTTTTT	CASSQAGPHTGELFF
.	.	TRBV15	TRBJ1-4	TGTGCCACCAGCAGAGATAGCGGTGAAAAACTGTTTTTT	CATSRDSGEKLFF
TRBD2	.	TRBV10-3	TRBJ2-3	TGTGCCATCAGTGGAGGGTCTAGCGGGGGGAGCACAGATACGCAGTATTTT	CAISGGSSGGSTDTQYF
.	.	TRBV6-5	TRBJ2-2	TGTGCCAGCAGTTACTCGAGGCTAGCGAACACCGGGGAGCTGTTTTTT	CASSYSRLANTGELFF
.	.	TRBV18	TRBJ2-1	TGTGCCAGCTCACCACCGCGTCAGAGCTCCTACAATGAGCAGTTCTTC	CASSPPRQSSYNEQFF
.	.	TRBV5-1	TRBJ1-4	TGCGCCAGCAGGTTAACAGGCGAAAAACTGTTTTTT	CASRLTGEKLFF
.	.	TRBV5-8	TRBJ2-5	TGTGCCAGCAGCTCCGGACAGTGGGGGGTGTACCAAGAGACCCAGTACTTC	CASSSGQWGVYQETQYF
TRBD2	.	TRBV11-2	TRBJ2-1	TGTGCCAGCAGCCGGACTAGCGGGAGACAGGACTACAATGAGCAGTTCTTC	CASSRTSGRQDYNEQFF
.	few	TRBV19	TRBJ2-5	TGTGCCAGTAGTAGAGGACAGTCCCCCCAAGAGACCCAGTACTTC	CASSRGQSPQETQYF
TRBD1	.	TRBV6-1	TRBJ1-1	TGTGCCAGCAGCGAAATTACAGGGGCGAACACTGAAGCTTTCTTT	CASSEITGANTEAFF